What follows are 16 T cell receptor beta chains derived from one specimen sequenced in a study of T cell responses to AZD1222 COVID-19 vaccine. TCRdb keeps only in-frame clones here, not all; method: immunoSEQ multiplex PCR. The sample has approximately 120,000 clones; 85% to 90% are singletons. The sequencing used peripheral blood, collected on day 0 of AZD1222 vaccination. Source of these receptors: an adult in good health.

This chain links TRBV14 with TRBJ1-6; no definite D call. The V end lost 3 bases, the J end lost 3 bases, and 3 bases lay between the germline ends. The length of the CDR3 is 13 residues. The germline V gene has CDR1 SGHDN and CDR2 FVKESK. This CDR3 reads CASSQNYNSPLHF. CDR3 nucleotides: TGTGCCAGCAGCCAGAACTATAATTCACCCCTCCACTTT.

The chain has TRBV5-8 and TRBJ1-2; 10 bases are shared with TRBD1. The CDR3 length is 14 residues. Trimming removed 3 bases from V and 1 base from J; junction bases left unmatched: 0. Germline V CDR1 and CDR2: SGHTS, YDEGEE. The CDR3 DNA is TGTGCCAGCAGCTGGGACAGGGGTAACTATGGCTACACCTTC. Residues: CASSWDRGNYGYTF.

This chain joins TRBV29-1 and TRBJ1-4; D gene uncertain. Germline-derived CDR1 and CDR2 are SQVTM and ANQGSEA. Trimming cost V 8 bases and J 7 bases, with 14 bases left between them. CDR3 length: 12 residues. The CDR3 DNA sequence: TGCAGCTTCGGAGGGCGCGGTGAAAAACTGTTTTTT. This gives the protein CSFGGRGEKLFF.

The V call is TRBV20-1, the J call TRBJ1-2; D is uncertain. Germline CDR1 DFQATT, CDR2 SNEGSKA (reference sequence). The CDR3 spans 12 residues. V lost 3 bases and J 6 bases, leaving 11 bases between the germline ends. In nucleotides, the CDR3 is TGCAGTGCTAGTTGGCGGCCCAATGGCTACACCTTC. Translating it yields CSASWRPNGYTF.

The CDR3 sequence: CASRRGGRETGELFF. The CDR3 nucleotides read TGCGCCAGCCGCCGCGGCGGGAGGGAGACCGGGGAGCTGTTTTTT. This chain uses TRBV5-1 with TRBJ2-2; 9 nucleotides line up with TRBD2. Germline V CDR1 and CDR2: SGHRS, YFSETQ. This CDR3 region has 15 residues. Trimming removed 7 bases from V and 5 bases from J; junction bases left unmatched: 9. The full variable domain, its missing parts supplied by reference TRBV5-1 and TRBJ2-2, is KAGVTQTPRYLIKTRGQQVTLSCSPISGHRSVSWYQQTPGQGLQFLFEYFSETQRNKGNFPGRFSGRQFSNSRSEMNVSTLELGDSALYLCASRRGGRETGELFFGEGSRLTVL.

CDR3 protein: CASSESYGGGATDTQYF. The DNA of the CDR3 is TGTGCCAGCAGTGAATCGTATGGCGGGGGGGCCACAGATACGCAGTATTTT. This rearrangement joins TRBV25-1 to TRBJ2-3; TRBD2 agrees at 9 bases. This CDR3 comprises 17 residues. From germline, CDR1 is MGHDK and CDR2 SYGVNS. V shed 1 base, J shed 2 bases, and the junction held 7 bases outside the gene matches.

The chain is built from TRBV18 and TRBJ1-2; D is undetermined. This CDR3 region has 14 residues. CDR1 is KGHSH and CDR2 is LQKENI in the germline V gene. Trimming took off 6 bases at V and 1 base at J, with 12 bases between the two ends. In nucleotides, the CDR3 is TGTGCCAGCTCTGCGACGGGCTATAACTATGGCTACACCTTC. Translated: CASSATGYNYGYTF. Using reference TRBV18 and TRBJ1-2 for the parts outside the CDR3, the full variable domain is NAGVMQNPRHLVRRRGQEARLRCSPMKGHSHVYWYRQLPEEGLKFMVYLQKENIIDESGMPKERFSAEFPKEGPSILRIQQVVRGDSAAYFCASSATGYNYGYTFGSGTRLTVV.

J is TRBJ1-2 and V is TRBV6-5; D uncertain. V was shortened by 8 bases and J by 7 bases, with 11 bases between the two germline ends. CDR3 length: 11 residues. The germline V gene has CDR1 MNHEY and CDR2 SVGAGI. In nucleotides, the CDR3 is TGTGCCAGCGGTACAATCCGTGGCTACACCTTC. Residues: CASGTIRGYTF.

The chain combines TRBV10-1 with TRBJ2-3; 9 bases map to TRBD2. The CDR3 runs to 16 residues. Per germline, CDR1 WNHNN and CDR2 SYGVQD (reference sequence). The ends lost 6 bases at V and 0 bases at J; junction bases unmatched: 7. CDR3 nucleotide sequence: TGCGCCAGCAGGACCGGACTAGCGCAAAGCACAGATACGCAGTATTTT. It codes for CASRTGLAQSTDTQYF.

The V call is TRBV5-6, the J call TRBJ1-2, with unresolved D. Germline CDR1 and CDR2: SGHDT and YYEEEE. The V gene lost 3 bases and the J gene lost 5 bases, with 5 bases spanning the gap. The CDR3 loop spans 11 amino acids. The CDR3 reads CASSSQYGYTF. The CDR3 DNA reads as TGTGCCAGCAGCTCCCAGTATGGCTACACCTTC.

V and J are TRBV7-2 and TRBJ2-1; 8 positions match TRBD2. Germline V gives CDR1 SGHTA, CDR2 FQGNSA. This CDR3 spans 14 amino acids. The junction had 4 bases not matched to a gene; V was cut back by 2 bases and J by 7 bases. CDR3 sequence reads: CASSLYGRGNEQFF. In nucleotides, the CDR3 is TGTGCCAGCAGCTTATACGGGAGGGGGAATGAGCAGTTCTTC.

The V and J genes are TRBV30 and TRBJ2-7, with a tentative D call TRBD2 (6 bases). The germline V gene encodes CDR1 GTSNPN and CDR2 SVGIG (reference sequence). The CDR3 sequence is 13 residues long. V gave up 5 bases and J gave up 2 bases, with 13 bases separating them. The DNA for the CDR3 is TGTGCCTGGTCTGCGGGGCACACCTACGAGCAGTACTTC. It is translated as CAWSAGHTYEQYF.

The chain carries TRBV6-5 and TRBJ1-1; unclear D gene. Germline CDR1 is MNHEY and CDR2 is SVGAGI. Trimming took off 0 bases at V and 1 base at J, with 6 bases between the two ends. This CDR3 spans 14 amino acids. The CDR3 nucleotides are TGTGCCAGCAGTTACTCAGGAGGGAACACTGAAGCTTTCTTT. This encodes CASSYSGGNTEAFF.

The V call is TRBV12-5, the J call TRBJ1-1; D is possibly TRBD1 (6 bases). The V and J ends lost 0 bases and 4 bases respectively, with 18 bases between them. The CDR3 runs 17 residues. Per germline, CDR1 LGHNT and CDR2 FRNRAP. The CDR3 bases are TGTGCTAGTGGTTTGGTACTCGGAGGGGGGCGATTCACTGAAGCTTTCTTT. Translated, it gives CASGLVLGGGRFTEAFF.

J is TRBJ1-2 and V is TRBV12-3 or TRBV12-4; no clear D gene. This CDR3 spans 12 amino acids. The V gene lost 3 bases and the J gene lost 8 bases, with 10 bases spanning the gap. CDR3 region: CASSLSRSGYTF. The CDR3 bases are TGTGCCAGCAGTTTGTCCAGGTCCGGCTACACCTTC.

The rearrangement uses TRBV12-5 and TRBJ2-2; 14 nucleotides match TRBD2. CDR1 and CDR2 from the germline V gene are LGHNT and FRNRAP. The V segment lost 3 bases and the J segment 5 bases; nucleotides outside the gene matches: 11. The CDR3 extends over 19 amino acids. CDR3 in DNA: TGTGCTAGTGGTTTTGCTCTTCTGACTAGCGGGAGGGGAACCGGGGAGCTGTTTTTT. This codes for CASGFALLTSGRGTGELFF.